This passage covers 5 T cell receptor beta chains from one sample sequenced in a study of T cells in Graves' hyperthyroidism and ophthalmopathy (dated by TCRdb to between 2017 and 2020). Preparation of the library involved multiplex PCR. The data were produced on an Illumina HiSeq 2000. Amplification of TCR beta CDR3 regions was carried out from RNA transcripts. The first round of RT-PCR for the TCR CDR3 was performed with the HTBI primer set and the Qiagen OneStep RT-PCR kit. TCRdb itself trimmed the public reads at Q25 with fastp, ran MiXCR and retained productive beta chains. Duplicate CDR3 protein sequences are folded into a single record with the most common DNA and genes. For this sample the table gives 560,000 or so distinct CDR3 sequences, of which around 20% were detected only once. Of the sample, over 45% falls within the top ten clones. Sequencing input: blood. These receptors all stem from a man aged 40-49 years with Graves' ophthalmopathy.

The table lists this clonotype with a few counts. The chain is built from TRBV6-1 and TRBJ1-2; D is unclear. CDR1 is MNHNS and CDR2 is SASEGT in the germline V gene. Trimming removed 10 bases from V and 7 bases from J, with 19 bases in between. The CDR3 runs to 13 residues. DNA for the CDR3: TGTGCCACCCTACCGTGGGGATCGGGTGGCTACACCTTC. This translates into CATLPWGSGGYTF.

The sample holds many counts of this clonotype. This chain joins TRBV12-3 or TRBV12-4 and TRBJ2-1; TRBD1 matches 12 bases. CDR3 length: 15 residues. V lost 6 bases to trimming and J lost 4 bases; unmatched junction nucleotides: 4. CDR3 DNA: TGTGCCAGCAGAGTGGGACAGGGGGCTTACAATGAGCAGTTCTTC. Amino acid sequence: CASRVGQGAYNEQFF.

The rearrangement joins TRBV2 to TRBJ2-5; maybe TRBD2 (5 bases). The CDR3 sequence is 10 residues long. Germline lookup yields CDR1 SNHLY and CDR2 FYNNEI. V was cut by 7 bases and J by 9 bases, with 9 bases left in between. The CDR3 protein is CASNGVSQYF. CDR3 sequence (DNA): TGTGCCAGCAACGGGGTGTCCCAGTACTTC. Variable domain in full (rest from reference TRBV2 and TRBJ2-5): EPEVTQTPSHQVTQMGQEVILRCVPISNHLYFYWYRQILGQKVEFLVSFYNNEISEKSEIFDDQFSVERPDGSNFTLKIRSTKLEDSAMYFCASNGVSQYFGPGTRLLVL.

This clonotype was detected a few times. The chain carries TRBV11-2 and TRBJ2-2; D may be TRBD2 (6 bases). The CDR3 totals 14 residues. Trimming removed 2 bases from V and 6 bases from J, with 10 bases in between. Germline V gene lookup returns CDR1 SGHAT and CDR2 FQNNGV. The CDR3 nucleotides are TGTGCCAGCAGCTTATCTCCTAGCGCCGGGGAGCTGTTTTTT. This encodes CASSLSPSAGELFF. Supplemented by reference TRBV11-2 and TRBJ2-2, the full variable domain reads EAGVAQSPRYKIIEKRQSVAFWCNPISGHATLYWYQQILGQGPKLLIQFQNNGVVDDSQLPKDRFSAERLKGVDSTLKIQPAKLEDSAVYLCASSLSPSAGELFFGEGSRLTVL.

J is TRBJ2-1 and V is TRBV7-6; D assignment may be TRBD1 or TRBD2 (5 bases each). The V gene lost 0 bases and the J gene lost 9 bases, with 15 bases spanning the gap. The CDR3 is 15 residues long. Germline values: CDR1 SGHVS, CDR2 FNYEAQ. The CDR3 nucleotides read TGTGCCAGCAGCTTAGCCCCTAGCCCAGACAGTGAGCAGTTCTTC. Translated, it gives CASSLAPSPDSEQFF.